This T cell receptor (beta chain) was identified during a study of shared T cell receptors in the human thymus. The method was immunoSEQ multiplex PCR; TCRdb's version includes in-frame clones alone and lacks a portion of them. In the table there are hundreds of thousands of clones, about 89% of which are singletons. The CDR3 is 13 residues long. Germline values: CDR1 MDHEN, CDR2 SYDVKM. These data also formed part of another study, on human thymus T cells. As reported in that work: Resections removed during corrective heart surgery provided the thymus tissue used. Thymic TCR repertoires of unrelated people reportedly overlapped highly.

This clonotype was obtained from a boy under two years old with a congenital heart defect. The V gene is TRBV28, the J gene TRBJ2-5; 9 bases align to TRBD2. Judging by the DNA end, TRBJ2-7 fits better; the J call may be wrong. Sequencing was performed on thymocytes. CDR3 in amino acids: CASTSGRLYEQYF. For the CDR3, the DNA is TGTGCCAGCACAAGCGGGAGGTTATACGAGCAGTACTTC.